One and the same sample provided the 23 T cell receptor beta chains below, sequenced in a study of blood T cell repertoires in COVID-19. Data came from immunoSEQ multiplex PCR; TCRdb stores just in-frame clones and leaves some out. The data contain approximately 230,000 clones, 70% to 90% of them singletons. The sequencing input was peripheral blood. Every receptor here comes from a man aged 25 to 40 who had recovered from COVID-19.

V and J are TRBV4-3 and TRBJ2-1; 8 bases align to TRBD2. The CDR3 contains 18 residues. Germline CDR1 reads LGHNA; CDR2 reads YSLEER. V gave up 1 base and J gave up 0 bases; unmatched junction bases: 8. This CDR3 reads CASSQGVGGASSYNEQFF. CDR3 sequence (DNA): TGCGCCAGCAGCCAAGGAGTCGGGGGGGCGAGCTCCTACAATGAGCAGTTCTTC.

The CDR3 sequence: CASKGREETQYF. DNA for the CDR3: TGTGCCAGTAAGGGGAGGGAAGAGACCCAGTACTTC. The chain couples TRBV19 to TRBJ2-5; 7 nucleotides align to TRBD2. Germline lookup yields CDR1 LNHDA and CDR2 SQIVND (reference sequence). With 7 bases clipped from V and 3 bases from J, the junction kept 2 bases outside the gene matches. This CDR3 contains 12 residues.

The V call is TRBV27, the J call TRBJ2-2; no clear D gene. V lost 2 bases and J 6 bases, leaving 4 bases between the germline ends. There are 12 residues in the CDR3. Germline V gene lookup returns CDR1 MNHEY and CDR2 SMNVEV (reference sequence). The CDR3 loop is CASSLRAGELFF. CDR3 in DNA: TGTGCCAGCAGTTTACGGGCCGGGGAGCTGTTTTTT.

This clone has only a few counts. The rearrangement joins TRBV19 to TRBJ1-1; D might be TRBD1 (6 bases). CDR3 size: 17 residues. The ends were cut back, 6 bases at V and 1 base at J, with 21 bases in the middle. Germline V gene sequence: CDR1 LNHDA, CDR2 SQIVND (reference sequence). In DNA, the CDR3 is TGTGCCAGTAGCAAACAGGGTCCAGTTTTCCAGAACACTGAAGCTTTCTTT. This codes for CASSKQGPVFQNTEAFF.

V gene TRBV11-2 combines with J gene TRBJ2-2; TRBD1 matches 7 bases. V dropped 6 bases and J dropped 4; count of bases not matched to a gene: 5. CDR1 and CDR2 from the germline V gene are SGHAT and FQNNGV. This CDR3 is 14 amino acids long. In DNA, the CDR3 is TGTGCCAGCAGGTGGGACAGACGCACCGGGGAGCTGTTTTTT. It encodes CASRWDRRTGELFF.

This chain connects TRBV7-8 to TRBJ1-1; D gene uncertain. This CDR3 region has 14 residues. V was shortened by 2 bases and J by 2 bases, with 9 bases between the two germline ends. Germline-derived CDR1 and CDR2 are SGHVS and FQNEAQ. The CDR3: CASSLYTHNTEAFF. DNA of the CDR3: TGTGCCAGCAGCTTATACACACATAACACTGAAGCTTTCTTT.

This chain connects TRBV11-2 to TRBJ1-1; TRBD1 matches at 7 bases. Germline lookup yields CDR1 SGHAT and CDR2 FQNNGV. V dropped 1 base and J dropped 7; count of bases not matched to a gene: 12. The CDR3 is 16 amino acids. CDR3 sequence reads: CASSLGPSTGNHEAFF. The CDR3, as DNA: TGTGCCAGCAGCTTAGGCCCATCGACAGGGAACCATGAAGCTTTCTTT.

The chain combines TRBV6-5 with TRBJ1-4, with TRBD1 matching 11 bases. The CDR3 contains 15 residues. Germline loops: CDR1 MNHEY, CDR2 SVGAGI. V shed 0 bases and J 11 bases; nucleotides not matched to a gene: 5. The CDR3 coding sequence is TGTGCCAGCAGTTACTCCTGGACAGGGGGCGTGAAACTGTTTTTT. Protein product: CASSYSWTGGVKLFF.

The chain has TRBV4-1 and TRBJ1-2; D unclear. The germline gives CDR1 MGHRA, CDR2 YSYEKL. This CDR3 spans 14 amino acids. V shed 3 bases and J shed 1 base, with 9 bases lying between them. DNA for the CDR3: TGCGCCAGCAGCCAGCATTCGGGTAACTATGGCTACACCTTC. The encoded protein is CASSQHSGNYGYTF.

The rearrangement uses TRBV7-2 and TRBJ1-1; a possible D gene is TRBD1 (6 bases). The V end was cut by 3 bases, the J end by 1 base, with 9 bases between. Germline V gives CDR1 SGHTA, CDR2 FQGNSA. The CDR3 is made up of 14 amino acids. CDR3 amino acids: CASSFTTGNTEAFF. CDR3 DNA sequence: TGTGCCAGCAGCTTTACGACAGGGAACACTGAAGCTTTCTTT.

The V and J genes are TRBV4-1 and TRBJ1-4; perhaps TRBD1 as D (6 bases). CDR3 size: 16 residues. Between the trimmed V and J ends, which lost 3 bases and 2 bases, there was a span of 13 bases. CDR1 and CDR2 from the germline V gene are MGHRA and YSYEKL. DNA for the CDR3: TGCGCCAGCAGCCACGTCCGCCAGGGGACTAATGAAAAACTGTTTTTT. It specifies CASSHVRQGTNEKLFF.

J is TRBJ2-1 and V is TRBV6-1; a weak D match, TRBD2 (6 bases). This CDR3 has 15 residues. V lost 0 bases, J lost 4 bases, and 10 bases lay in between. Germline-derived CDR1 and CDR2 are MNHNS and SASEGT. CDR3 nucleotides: TGTGCCAGCAGTGAAGCGTTCGGGACTTACAATGAGCAGTTCTTC. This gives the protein CASSEAFGTYNEQFF.

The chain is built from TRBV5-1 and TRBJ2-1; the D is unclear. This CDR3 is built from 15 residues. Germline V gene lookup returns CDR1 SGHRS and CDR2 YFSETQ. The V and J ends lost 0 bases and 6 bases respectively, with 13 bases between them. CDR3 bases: TGCGCCAGCAGCTTGGCAGGTAGTTTGGTCAATGAGCAGTTCTTC. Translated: CASSLAGSLVNEQFF. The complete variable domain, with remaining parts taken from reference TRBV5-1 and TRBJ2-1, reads KAGVTQTPRYLIKTRGQQVTLSCSPISGHRSVSWYQQTPGQGLQFLFEYFSETQRNKGNFPGRFSGRQFSNSRSEMNVSTLELGDSALYLCASSLAGSLVNEQFFGPGTRLTVL.

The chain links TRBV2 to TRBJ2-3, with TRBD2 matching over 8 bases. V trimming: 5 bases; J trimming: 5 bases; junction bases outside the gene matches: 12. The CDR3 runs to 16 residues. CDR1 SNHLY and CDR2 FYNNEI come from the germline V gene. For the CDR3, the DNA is TGTGCCAGCAGTATCATAGCGGGATCGATCGAAGATACGCAGTATTTT. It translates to CASSIIAGSIEDTQYF. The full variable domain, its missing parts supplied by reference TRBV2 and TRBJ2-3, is EPEVTQTPSHQVTQMGQEVILRCVPISNHLYFYWYRQILGQKVEFLVSFYNNEISEKSEIFDDQFSVERPDGSNFTLKIRSTKLEDSAMYFCASSIIAGSIEDTQYFGPGTRLTVL.

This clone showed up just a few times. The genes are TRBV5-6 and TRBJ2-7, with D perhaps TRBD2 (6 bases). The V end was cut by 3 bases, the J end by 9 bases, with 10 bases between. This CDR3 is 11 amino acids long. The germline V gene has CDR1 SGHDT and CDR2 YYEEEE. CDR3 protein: CASSYSGGQYF. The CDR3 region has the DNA TGTGCCAGCAGCTACTCCGGGGGGCAGTACTTC.

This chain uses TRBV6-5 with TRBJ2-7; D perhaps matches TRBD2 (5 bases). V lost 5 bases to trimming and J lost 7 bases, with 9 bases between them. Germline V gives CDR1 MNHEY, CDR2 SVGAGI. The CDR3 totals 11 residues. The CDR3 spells CASSIGEEQYF. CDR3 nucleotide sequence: TGTGCCAGCAGTATCGGGGAAGAGCAGTACTTC.

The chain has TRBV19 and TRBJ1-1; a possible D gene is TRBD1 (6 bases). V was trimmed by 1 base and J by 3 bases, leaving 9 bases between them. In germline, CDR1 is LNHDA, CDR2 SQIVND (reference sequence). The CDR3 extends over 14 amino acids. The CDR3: CASSIARGDTEAFF. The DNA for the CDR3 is TGTGCCAGTAGTATAGCCAGGGGCGACACTGAAGCTTTCTTT.

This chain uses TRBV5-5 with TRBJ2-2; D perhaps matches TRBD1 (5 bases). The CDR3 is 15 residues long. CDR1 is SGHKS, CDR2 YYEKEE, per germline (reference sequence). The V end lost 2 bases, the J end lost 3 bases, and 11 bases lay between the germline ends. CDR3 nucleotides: TGTGCCAGCAGCTTAGCAGGGTCGGACACCGGGGAGCTGTTTTTT. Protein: CASSLAGSDTGELFF.

CDR3 amino acids: CASSLETGKGQPQHF. CDR3 bases: TGCGCCAGCAGCTTAGAGACAGGGAAGGGTCAGCCCCAGCATTTT. This sequence joins TRBV5-1 and TRBJ1-5, with TRBD1 matching over 7 bases. With 2 bases clipped from V and 6 bases from J, the junction kept 8 bases outside the gene matches. This CDR3 is 15 amino acids long. Germline V lookup: CDR1 SGHRS, CDR2 YFSETQ.

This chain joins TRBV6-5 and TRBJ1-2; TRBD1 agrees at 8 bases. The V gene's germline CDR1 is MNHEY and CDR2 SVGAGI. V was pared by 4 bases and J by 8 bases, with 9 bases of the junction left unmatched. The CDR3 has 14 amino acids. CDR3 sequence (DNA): TGTGCCAGCAGTTCGACAGGGGCCATCGGGGGCTACACCTTC. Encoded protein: CASSSTGAIGGYTF.

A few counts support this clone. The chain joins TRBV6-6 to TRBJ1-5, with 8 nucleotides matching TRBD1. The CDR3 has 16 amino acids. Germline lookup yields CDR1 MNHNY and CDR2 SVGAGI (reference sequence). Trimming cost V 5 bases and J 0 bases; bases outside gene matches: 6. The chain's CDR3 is CASSRQGPDSNQPQHF. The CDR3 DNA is TGTGCCAGCAGTCGACAGGGGCCTGATAGCAATCAGCCCCAGCATTTT.

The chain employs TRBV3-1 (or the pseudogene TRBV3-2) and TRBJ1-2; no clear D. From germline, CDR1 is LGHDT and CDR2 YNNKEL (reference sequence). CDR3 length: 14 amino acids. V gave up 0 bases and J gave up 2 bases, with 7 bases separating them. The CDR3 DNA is TGTGCCAGCAGCCAAGATGCGGTAAACTATGGCTACACCTTC. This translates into CASSQDAVNYGYTF.

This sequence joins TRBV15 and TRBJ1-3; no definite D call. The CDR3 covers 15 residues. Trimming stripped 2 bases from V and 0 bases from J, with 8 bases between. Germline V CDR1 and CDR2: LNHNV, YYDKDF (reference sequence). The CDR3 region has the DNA TGTGCCACCAGCAGAAGAGATCTCTCTGGAAACACCATATATTTT. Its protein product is CATSRRDLSGNTIYF.